A selection of T cell receptor beta chains follows, all from one sample in a study of shared clonotypes between healthy human individuals. Generated by immunoSEQ multiplex PCR, the TCRdb table keeps only in-frame clones and is missing some. The sample shows over a million clones, about three quarters of them seen only once. Sequenced material: memory CD4+ T cells sorted from blood. Receptors originate from a man aged 18-30 years in good health. Each CDR3 is given with its conserved first and last residue. A D gene is named only where the DNA matches it firmly. Size values are once, few and many counts, or a class for expanded clones, and some rows have none.

d_call clone_size j_call v_call cdr3_aa cdr3_nt
. . TRBJ1-1 TRBV5-1 CASSLGTSSAMNTEAFF TGCGCCAGCAGCTTGGGAACCTCGAGCGCCATGAACACTGAAGCTTTCTTT
TRBD1 . TRBJ1-6 TRBV7-2 CASSLVTGGLNSPLHF TGTGCCAGCAGCTTAGTAACAGGGGGTCTCAATTCACCCCTCCACTTT
TRBD2 . TRBJ2-7 TRBV29-1 CSVAASGHYEQYF TGCAGCGTTGCGGCTAGCGGCCACTACGAGCAGTACTTC
. . TRBJ2-2 TRBV7-6 CASSAPGQNTGELFF TGTGCCAGCAGCGCGCCGGGACAGAACACCGGGGAGCTGTTTTTT
TRBD1 . TRBJ2-7 TRBV5-1 CASTPTGTGSSYEQYF TGCGCCAGCACACCGACCGGGACAGGGAGCTCCTACGAGCAGTACTTC
TRBD2 . TRBJ2-1 TRBV6-5 CASRSRGGNNEQFF TGTGCCAGCAGGTCGCGGGGGGGAAACAATGAGCAGTTCTTC
. few TRBJ1-5 TRBV7-2 CASSSRGNQPQHF TGTGCCAGCAGCTCCCGGGGCAATCAGCCCCAGCATTTT
. . TRBJ2-2 TRBV13 CASSLDRKNTGELFF TGTGCCAGCAGCTTGGACAGAAAGAACACCGGGGAGCTGTTTTTT
. few TRBJ2-1 TRBV7-9 CASSLDGASEQFF TGTGCCAGCAGCCTCGACGGTGCTTCGGAGCAGTTCTTC
. . TRBJ1-3 TRBV10-3 CAISPPGNSGNTIYF TGTGCCATCAGTCCCCCGGGGAACTCTGGAAACACCATATATTTT
. . TRBJ1-4 TRBV11-2 CASSPRTATNEKLFF TGTGCCAGCAGCCCCCGGACAGCAACTAATGAAAAACTGTTTTTT
. . TRBJ1-1 TRBV6-5 CASSYSGGGHTEAFF TGTGCCAGCAGTTACTCTGGGGGCGGACACACTGAAGCTTTCTTT
. . TRBJ2-5 TRBV2 CASLREATGETQYF TGTGCCAGCCTCAGGGAGGCCACGGGGGAGACCCAGTACTTC
TRBD2 once TRBJ2-5 TRBV25-1 CASSGYGGARETQYF TGTGCCAGCAGTGGGTACGGGGGGGCAAGAGAGACCCAGTACTTC
. few TRBJ2-1 TRBV5-1 CASSLDGLVGEQFF TGCGCCAGCAGCTTGGACGGGCTTGTAGGTGAGCAGTTCTTC
. . TRBJ1-4 TRBV11-1 CASTDRRLSNEKLFF TGTGCCAGCACCGACAGAAGGTTAAGCAATGAAAAACTGTTTTTT
. . TRBJ2-4 TRBV5-1 CASSLEAGLAKNIQYF TGCGCCAGCAGCTTGGAAGCGGGTTTAGCCAAAAACATTCAGTACTTC
. . TRBJ2-3 TRBV5-1 CASSPVGDTQYF TGCGCCAGCAGCCCAGTGGGAGATACGCAGTATTTT
. . TRBJ2-1 TRBV10-3 CATSVTGSGEQFF TGTGCCACTAGCGTGACAGGGTCAGGGGAGCAGTTCTTC
. . TRBJ1-5 TRBV19 CASSSNTGLGNQPQHF TGTGCCAGTAGCTCCAATACAGGGTTGGGCAATCAGCCCCAGCATTTT